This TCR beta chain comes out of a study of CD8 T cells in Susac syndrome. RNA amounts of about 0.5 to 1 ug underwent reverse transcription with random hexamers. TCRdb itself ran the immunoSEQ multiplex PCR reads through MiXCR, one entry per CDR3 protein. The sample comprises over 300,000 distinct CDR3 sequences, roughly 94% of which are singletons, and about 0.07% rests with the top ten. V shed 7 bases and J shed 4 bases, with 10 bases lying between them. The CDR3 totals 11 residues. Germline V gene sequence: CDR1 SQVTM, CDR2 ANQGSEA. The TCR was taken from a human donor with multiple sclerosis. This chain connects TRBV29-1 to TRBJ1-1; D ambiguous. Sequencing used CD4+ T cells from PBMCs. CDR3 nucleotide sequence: TGCAGCGGTACCCTTGGCACTGAAGCTTTCTTT. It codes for CSGTLGTEAFF.